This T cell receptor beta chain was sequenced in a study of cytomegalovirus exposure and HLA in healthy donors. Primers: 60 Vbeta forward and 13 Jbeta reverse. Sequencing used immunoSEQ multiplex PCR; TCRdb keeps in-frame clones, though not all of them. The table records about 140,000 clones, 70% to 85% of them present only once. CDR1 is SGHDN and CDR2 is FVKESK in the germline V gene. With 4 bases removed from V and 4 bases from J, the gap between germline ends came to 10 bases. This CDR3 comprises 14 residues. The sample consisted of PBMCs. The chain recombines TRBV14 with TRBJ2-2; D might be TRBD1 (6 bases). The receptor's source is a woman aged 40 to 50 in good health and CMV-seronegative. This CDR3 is CASSRGHPTGELFF. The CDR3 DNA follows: TGTGCCAGCAGCCGGGGGCACCCCACCGGGGAGCTGTTTTTT.